This T cell receptor beta chain originates from a study of beta chain features in type 1 diabetes. Study as a whole: Age, gender, cell numbers and subset yield matched between patients and controls. Findings of the study overall: In every one of the four CD4+ subsets, TCRB CDR3s were moderately but significantly shorter in Type 1 diabetes patients.

Every isolated RNA sample was fully reverse transcribed, so sequencing captured expressed TCRB transcripts. Clones were read by immunoSEQ multiplex PCR, and TCRdb kept only the in-frame ones, dropping some. The repertoire includes under 400,000 clones, over 9.5% of them detected once, and roughly 0.017% sits in the top ten. Per germline, CDR1 MNHNY and CDR2 SVGAGI (reference sequence). Trimming cost V 6 bases and J 3 bases; bases outside gene matches: 10. The CDR3 spans 15 residues. Concerning this clone: Its antigen is undetermined.

CD45RO/CCR7/CD25/CD127/CD95/CD27 staining was used to isolate CD4+ naive, central memory, regulatory and stem cell-like memory cells by sorting. V and J are TRBV6-6 and TRBJ1-2, with TRBD1 identical over 7 bases. Material: naive CD4+ T cells from blood. This receptor was identified in a man younger than 30 in good health. The CDR3 loop is CASRLTGVGDYGYTF. CDR3 nucleotide sequence: TGTGCCAGCAGATTAACAGGGGTGGGGGACTATGGCTACACCTTC.